The 25 T cell receptor beta chains below were found in one sample sequenced in a study of T cells after yellow fever vaccination. TCRdb re-derived calls from the 5' RACE reads in MiXCR, one entry per CDR3 protein. The top ten clones hold approximately 16% of a sample with fewer than 650,000 distinct CDR3 sequences, about a fifth of them seen once. Specimen: PBMCs, collected approximately 22 days after the first yellow fever vaccination. The receptors shown here come from a young man who received the YFV17D yellow fever vaccine.

The V call is TRBV6-5, the J call TRBJ2-7, with 8 bases aligning to TRBD1. J gave up 3 bases and V 4 bases, and 8 bases lay outside the gene matches. Germline V gives CDR1 MNHEY, CDR2 SVGAGI. The CDR3 covers 15 residues. CDR3 in amino acids: CASSFLGTGYYEQYV. The CDR3 nucleotides read TGTGCCAGCAGTTTCCTAGGGACAGGTTACTACGAGCAGTACGTC.

The CDR3 DNA follows: TGCAGTGCTAGAGATCGGATAGATGGCGAGCAGTACGTC. This encodes CSARDRIDGEQYV. This chain uses TRBV20-1 with TRBJ2-7; D not certain. Germline CDR1 and CDR2: DFQATT and SNEGSKA (reference sequence). V shed 0 bases and J shed 6 bases, with 12 bases lying between them. The CDR3 is 13 amino acids.

This chain joins TRBV5-5 and TRBJ2-7; perhaps TRBD2 as D (5 bases). V lost 4 bases, J lost 5 bases, and 16 bases lay in between. The CDR3 is 14 residues long. Germline CDR1 reads SGHKS; CDR2 reads YYEKEE (reference sequence). DNA of the CDR3: TGTGCCAGCAGCGTAGACCCCCACGGGGACGAGCAGTACGTC. Translated, it gives CASSVDPHGDEQYV.

This chain's CDR3 is CASSTAGTGDSPLHF. In DNA form, the CDR3 reads TGCGCCAGCAGTACAGCCGGGACAGGGGATTCACCCCTCCACTTT. This chain connects TRBV5-1 to TRBJ1-6; TRBD1 matches at 10 bases. The germline V gene encodes CDR1 SGHRS and CDR2 YFSETQ. Unmatched junction bases numbered 7, after V lost 5 bases and J lost 8 bases. There are 15 residues in the CDR3.

The sample holds a few counts of this clonotype. The chain employs TRBV20-1 and TRBJ1-2; a weak D match, TRBD1 (6 bases). Trimming cost V 1 base and J 0 bases, with 12 bases left between them. The CDR3 length is 15 residues. The germline gives CDR1 DFQATT, CDR2 SNEGSKA (reference sequence). The DNA of the CDR3 is TGCAGTGCTAGAGTGAACAGGGAAACTAACTATGGCTACACCTTC. This gives the protein CSARVNRETNYGYTF.

This clonotype was seen a handful of times. The chain recombines TRBV4-1 with TRBJ1-2, with D hard to call. CDR3 length equals 17 residues. V was clipped by 1 base and J by 5 bases, with 20 bases between them. CDR1 and CDR2 from the germline V gene are MGHRA and YSYEKL. The CDR3 nucleotides are TGCGCCAGCAGCCAAGGGGTCTCGCGGGAAGCCCTATATGGCTACACCTTC. Its protein is CASSQGVSREALYGYTF.

DNA of the CDR3: TGTGCCAGCTCACCAATCCGGGGTTATAATTCACCCCTCCACTTT. Translated: CASSPIRGYNSPLHF. This chain connects TRBV18 to TRBJ1-6; no reliable D call. Trimming shortened V by 2 bases and J by 4 bases, and 9 bases separated the two germline ends. CDR1 and CDR2 (germline): KGHSH, LQKENI. The CDR3 is 15 residues long.

As to this clonotype: Given a much more abundant clone one base away, this may be a read error. The rearrangement uses TRBV5-6 and TRBJ2-1; possible D gene TRBD2, 6 bases. The V and J ends lost 4 bases and 3 bases respectively, with 17 bases between them. This CDR3 region has 16 residues. Germline values: CDR1 SGHDT, CDR2 YYEEEE. This CDR3 is CASSKAAGTSYNEQFF. For the CDR3, the DNA is TGTGCCAGCAGCAAAGCCGCGGGGACCAGCTACAATGAGCAGTTCTTC.

The chain has TRBV7-9 and TRBJ1-2; 7 positions agree with TRBD1. Germline-derived CDR1 and CDR2 are SEHNR and FQNEAQ (reference sequence). V shed 5 bases, J shed 4 bases, and the junction held 7 bases outside the gene matches. This CDR3 is built from 14 residues. The CDR3 nucleotides read TGTGCCAGCAGCCATGGACAGGACGCCTATGGCTACACCTTC. This gives the protein CASSHGQDAYGYTF.

This clonotype was observed a few times. CDR3 loop: CASSLGAASNQPQHF. CDR3 in DNA: TGTGCCAGCAGCTTAGGGGCAGCCAGCAATCAGCCCCAGCATTTT. The chain recombines TRBV7-6 with TRBJ1-5; D unresolved. Between the trimmed V and J ends, which lost 1 base and 1 base, there was a span of 8 bases. In germline, CDR1 is SGHVS, CDR2 FNYEAQ. The CDR3 is made up of 15 amino acids.

V and J are TRBV6-2 or TRBV6-3 and TRBJ2-7; tentative D call: TRBD2 (6 bases). Germline V gene sequence: CDR1 MNHEY, CDR2 SVGEGT. CDR3 length: 14 residues. V lost 5 bases and J 3 bases, leaving 14 bases between the germline ends. The CDR3 reads CASSTTSGLYEQYV. CDR3 nucleotide sequence: TGTGCCAGCAGTACTACATCGGGACTCTACGAGCAGTACGTC.

The chain couples TRBV9 to TRBJ1-6; 8 bases agree with TRBD1. The CDR3 has 16 residues. V trimming: 4 bases; J trimming: 9 bases; junction bases outside the gene matches: 12. Germline CDR1 reads SGDLS; CDR2 reads YYNGEE. In nucleotides, the CDR3 is TGTGCCAGCAGCCCGGGGGGCAGGGGGCGAGGTTCACCCCTCCACTTT. Translating it yields CASSPGGRGRGSPLHF. The full variable domain, with the rest looked up from reference TRBV9 and TRBJ1-6, is DSGVTQTPKHLITATGQRVTLRCSPRSGDLSVYWYQQSLDQGLQFLIQYYNGEERAKGNILERFSAQQFPDLHSELNLSSLELGDSALYFCASSPGGRGRGSPLHFGNGTRLTVT.

This clonotype was picked up a small number of times. The chain is built from TRBV2 and TRBJ1-2, with 8 bases aligning to TRBD1. The CDR3 spans 13 residues. Germline V CDR1 and CDR2: SNHLY, FYNNEI. After removal of 8 bases from V and 8 bases from J, the junction contained 10 bases not matched to a gene. CDR3 protein: CASSQTGDLGYTF. The CDR3 DNA reads as TGTGCCAGCTCCCAGACAGGGGACTTGGGCTACACCTTC.

The genes are TRBV12-3 or TRBV12-4 and TRBJ1-2; D ambiguous. V lost 2 bases to trimming and J lost 0 bases, with 7 bases between them. There are 14 residues in the CDR3. The CDR3 DNA reads as TGTGCCAGCAGTTTACGAGGACCTAACTATGGCTACACCTTC. Translated: CASSLRGPNYGYTF.

This clonotype was recorded a few times. The chain carries TRBV20-1 and TRBJ2-7; 10 bases are a match to TRBD2. This CDR3 has 14 residues. J lost 3 bases, V lost 5 bases, and 7 bases had no gene match. Germline loops: CDR1 DFQATT, CDR2 SNEGSKA (reference sequence). This CDR3 is CSAGPSGGYYEQYF. CDR3 DNA: TGCAGTGCTGGCCCTAGCGGGGGATACTACGAGCAGTACTTC.

The rearrangement links TRBV6-5 to TRBJ2-2, with D unresolved. The CDR3 is 11 amino acids. Germline values: CDR1 MNHEY, CDR2 SVGAGI. Trimming pared 7 bases from V and 7 bases from J, leaving 7 bases between. CDR3 nucleotides: TGTGCCAGCACCTACGGCGGGGAGCTGTTTTTT. It codes for CASTYGGELFF.

This clonotype was seen more than once but under ten times. The V call is TRBV30, the J call TRBJ2-1; 9 bases align to TRBD1. The CDR3 is 15 residues long. V gave up 3 bases and J gave up 8 bases; unmatched junction bases: 11. Germline CDR1 reads GTSNPN; CDR2 reads SVGIG (reference sequence). Written as DNA, the CDR3 is TGTGCCTGGAGCTGGGGACAGGGATCTCTTGATGAGCAGTTCTTC. It translates to CAWSWGQGSLDEQFF.

The rearrangement links TRBV18 to TRBJ2-7; D is undetermined. The germline V and J ends were trimmed by 6 bases and 5 bases, with 20 bases remaining between them. CDR3 length: 15 amino acids. Per the germline V gene, CDR1 is KGHSH and CDR2 is LQKENI. The CDR3 spells CASSARGESIHEQYF. DNA of the CDR3: TGTGCCAGCTCCGCACGCGGAGAGTCGATCCACGAGCAGTACTTC. The full variable domain, in which reference TRBV18 and TRBJ2-7 provide the parts outside the CDR3, is NAGVMQNPRHLVRRRGQEARLRCSPMKGHSHVYWYRQLPEEGLKFMVYLQKENIIDESGMPKERFSAEFPKEGPSILRIQQVVRGDSAAYFCASSARGESIHEQYFGPGTRLTVT.

CDR3 region: CASSQDLRGPTEAFF. The CDR3 DNA sequence: TGCGCCAGCAGCCAAGATCTCAGGGGACCCACTGAAGCTTTCTTT. The chain links TRBV4-3 to TRBJ1-1; tentatively, D is TRBD1 (6 bases). The length of the CDR3 is 15 residues. Trimming removed 0 bases at V and 4 bases at J, with 12 bases between. Germline V gives CDR1 LGHNA, CDR2 YSLEER.

The chain is built from TRBV10-3 and TRBJ2-2; 7 bases fit TRBD1. Germline loops: CDR1 ENHRY, CDR2 SYGVKD. Trimming at V came to 0 bases and at J to 1 base, leaving 5 bases not matched to a gene. There are 17 residues in the CDR3. Here the CDR3 DNA reads TGTGCCATCAGTGAGTCGGGCAGGGGGAGGAACACCGGGGAGCTGTTTTTT. Translation gives CAISESGRGRNTGELFF.

V usage is TRBV15 and J usage is TRBJ2-2; no definite D call. Germline values: CDR1 LNHNV, CDR2 YYDKDF (reference sequence). Trimming took 5 bases from V and 8 from J, leaving 6 bases between them. CDR3 length equals 11 residues. The CDR3 spells CATSRRGELFF. CDR3 DNA sequence: TGTGCCACCAGCCGCAGGGGGGAGCTGTTTTTT.

This clonotype was observed a few times. The chain is built from TRBV20-1 and TRBJ1-1; no reliable D call. Germline-derived CDR1 and CDR2 are DFQATT and SNEGSKA (reference sequence). Trimming removed 2 bases at V and 0 bases at J, with 10 bases between. The CDR3 length is 14 residues. As DNA, the CDR3 is TGCAGTGCTAGATACTATGGGGTGAACACTGAAGCTTTCTTT. Protein sequence: CSARYYGVNTEAFF.

The chain is built from TRBV7-2 and TRBJ2-6; D gene unclear. This CDR3 has 14 residues. V was clipped by 11 bases and J by 0 bases, with 11 bases between them. CDR1 and CDR2 from the germline V gene are SGHTA and FQGNSA. The CDR3 DNA sequence: TGTGCCGGAAGTGGGGACTCTGGGGCCAACGTCCTGACTTTC. Encoded protein: CAGSGDSGANVLTF. Using reference TRBV7-2 and TRBJ2-6 for the parts outside the CDR3, the full variable domain is GAGVSQSPSNKVTEKGKDVELRCDPISGHTALYWYRQSLGQGLEFLIYFQGNSAPDKSGLPSDRFSAERTGGSVSTLTIQRTQQEDSAVYLCAGSGDSGANVLTFGAGSRLTVL.

This rearrangement joins TRBV12-3 or TRBV12-4 to TRBJ2-3; TRBD1 might be the D (6 bases). CDR3 length: 13 residues. Trimming pared 6 bases from V and 3 bases from J, leaving 10 bases between. CDR3 sequence (DNA): TGTGCCAGCAGACAGGGTTGGACAGATACGCAGTATTTT. Translating gives CASRQGWTDTQYF.

This clonotype occurred a few times. The CDR3 sequence: CSAPLAIEAFF. The CDR3 DNA follows: TGCAGTGCTCCTCTCGCGATTGAAGCTTTCTTT. The V call is TRBV20-1, the J call TRBJ1-1; no clear D. This CDR3 spans 11 amino acids. The V gene's germline CDR1 is DFQATT and CDR2 SNEGSKA (reference sequence). V lost 5 bases and J 7 bases, leaving 11 bases between the germline ends.